One and the same sample provided the 23 T cell receptor beta chains below, sequenced in a study of T cells after yellow fever vaccination. TCRdb used MiXCR to reprocess the 5' RACE reads, holding one entry per CDR3 protein. The data contain fewer than 150,000 distinct CDR3 sequences, over 7% of them seen just once; the ten biggest clones take up under 0.85%. The input for sequencing was CD4+ T cells sorted from PBMCs, taken 5 days after the yellow fever booster vaccination. Receptors originate from a man aged 25 to 40 who received the YFV17D yellow fever vaccine.

This clonotype was seen more than once but under ten times. The chain employs TRBV5-1 and TRBJ1-1; no reliable D call. V shed 5 bases and J shed 4 bases, with 12 bases lying between them. CDR3 length equals 13 residues. From germline, CDR1 is SGHRS and CDR2 YFSETQ. The CDR3 coding sequence is TGCGCCAGCAGGAGGGCCGGCAGCACTGAAGCTTTCTTT. Translation: CASRRAGSTEAFF.

This clonotype was recorded at least ten times. This rearrangement joins TRBV29-1 to TRBJ2-7, with TRBD1 identical over 10 bases. Germline CDR1 reads SQVTM; CDR2 reads ANQGSEA. The CDR3 extends over 13 amino acids. With V trimmed by 4 bases and J by 2 bases, 2 bases remained unmatched. This chain's CDR3 is CSVGTGGTYEQYF. CDR3 coding DNA: TGCAGCGTTGGGACAGGGGGGACCTACGAGCAGTACTTC.

This clonotype was seen at least ten times. V gene TRBV20-1 combines with J gene TRBJ2-7, with D possibly TRBD2 on 6 matching bases. Germline V CDR1 and CDR2: DFQATT, SNEGSKA (reference sequence). Trimming left V 0 bases short and J 6 bases short, with 18 bases between. The CDR3 loop spans 15 amino acids. CDR3 protein: CSAREVESGALEQYF. CDR3 DNA sequence: TGCAGTGCTAGAGAGGTGGAGTCGGGAGCCCTCGAGCAGTACTTC.

The chain links TRBV28 to TRBJ2-7, with 8 bases aligning to TRBD2. CDR1 and CDR2 (germline): MDHEN, SYDVKM. The CDR3 is made up of 14 amino acids. The J segment lost 6 bases and the V segment lost 6 bases, leaving 10 bases of the junction unmatched. The CDR3: CASSSGLALREQYF. DNA for the CDR3: TGTGCCAGCAGCTCTGGACTAGCCCTCCGCGAGCAGTACTTC.

This clonotype has ten or more counts. This chain connects TRBV7-2 to TRBJ2-7; 8 bases map to TRBD2. Germline trimming cut 3 bases from V and 2 bases from J; bases unmatched to any gene: 0. The CDR3 runs to 13 residues. CDR1 and CDR2 (germline): SGHTA, FQGNSA. This CDR3 reads CASSFSGTYEQYF. The DNA for the CDR3 is TGTGCCAGCAGCTTTAGCGGGACCTACGAGCAGTACTTC.

This clonotype has just a few counts. The chain combines TRBV20-1 with TRBJ2-1, with unresolved D. Per germline, CDR1 DFQATT and CDR2 SNEGSKA (reference sequence). This CDR3 contains 15 residues. V shed 3 bases and J shed 0 bases, with 12 bases lying between them. The CDR3 sequence is CSAREQAYSYNEQFF. Written as DNA, the CDR3 is TGCAGTGCTAGGGAGCAGGCGTACTCCTACAATGAGCAGTTCTTC.

This clonotype has at least ten counts. The V and J genes are TRBV7-2 and TRBJ2-4, with D maybe TRBD2 (7 bases). CDR1 is SGHTA, CDR2 FQGNSA, per germline. This CDR3 is 16 amino acids long. V was pared by 2 bases and J by 3 bases, with 14 bases between. The CDR3 region has the DNA TGTGCCAGCAGCTTAAGGGAGGGGGGAAACAAAAACATTCAGTACTTC. Amino acids: CASSLREGGNKNIQYF.

On this clonotype itself: This may arise from a read error, as a much more abundant clone is one base away. The rearrangement links TRBV2 to TRBJ2-2; D remains ambiguous. This CDR3 is built from 12 residues. Germline CDR1 is SNHLY and CDR2 is FYNNEI. CDR3 nucleotides: TGTACCAGCAGCGACCCCCCCGGGGAGCTGTTTTTT. The encoded protein is CTSSDPPGELFF.

Ten or more counts support this clonotype. The V call is TRBV5-1, the J call TRBJ2-4, with 7 nucleotides matching TRBD2. This CDR3 contains 16 residues. V was clipped by 0 bases and J by 1 base; unmatched bases: 4. Germline CDR1 reads SGHRS; CDR2 reads YFSETQ. CDR3 in DNA: TGCGCCAGCAGCTTGGGAGCGGGAAGGGCCAAAAACATTCAGTACTTC. Amino acid sequence: CASSLGAGRAKNIQYF.

In this sample, this clonotype turned up a few times. The chain combines TRBV3-1 with TRBJ2-1; possible D gene TRBD1, 5 bases. Germline CDR1 and CDR2: LGHDT and YNNKEL (reference sequence). V was cut by 3 bases and J by 8 bases, with 8 bases left in between. This CDR3 has 12 residues. The CDR3 protein is CASSHRVDEQFF. The CDR3 DNA reads as TGTGCCAGCAGCCACAGGGTCGATGAGCAGTTCTTC.

This clonotype occurred many times. This chain connects TRBV9 to TRBJ2-2; no clear D gene. V was trimmed by 2 bases and J by 6 bases, leaving 2 bases between them. CDR3 size: 11 residues. CDR1 is SGDLS and CDR2 is YYNGEE in the germline V gene. CDR3 residues: CASSVAGELFF. In nucleotides, the CDR3 is TGTGCCAGCAGCGTTGCCGGGGAGCTGTTTTTT.

The sample holds a few counts of this clonotype. This chain uses TRBV27 with TRBJ2-7; 9 nucleotides align to TRBD2. CDR3 size: 15 residues. Germline assignment: CDR1 MNHEY and CDR2 SMNVEV (reference sequence). With 7 bases clipped from V and 4 bases from J, the junction kept 11 bases outside the gene matches. CDR3 in DNA: TGTGCCAGCACTGTAGCGGGAGCCGGATCGTACGAGCAGTACTTC. Protein: CASTVAGAGSYEQYF.

To note about this clonotype: Possible read error: a much larger clone is one base away. The chain is built from TRBV5-6 and TRBJ2-1, with D tentatively TRBD2 (5 bases). This CDR3 is built from 16 residues. Germline values: CDR1 SGHDT, CDR2 YYEEEE. Trimming cost V 1 base and J 3 bases, with 14 bases left between them. The CDR3 region is CASSLTEGTVYNEQFF. The CDR3 DNA reads as TGTGCCAGCAGCTTGACCGAGGGAACGGTCTACAATGAGCAGTTCTTC.

This clonotype was recorded many times. The chain joins TRBV28 to TRBJ2-3; D call uncertain. V was trimmed by 2 bases and J by 2 bases, leaving 23 bases between them. The CDR3 runs to 19 residues. Germline-derived CDR1 and CDR2 are MDHEN and SYDVKM. CDR3 amino acids: CASSLNLLENRLDTDTQYF. CDR3 nucleotides: TGTGCCAGCAGTTTAAACCTTTTGGAAAACCGCTTGGACACAGATACGCAGTATTTT.

Ten or more counts support this clonotype. The chain employs TRBV20-1 and TRBJ2-3; 8 nucleotides agree with TRBD1. This CDR3 comprises 13 residues. The germline gives CDR1 DFQATT, CDR2 SNEGSKA (reference sequence). J was trimmed by 5 bases and V by 7 bases; bases with no gene match: 8. The CDR3 sequence is CSGHRGAEDTQYF. The CDR3 bases are TGCAGTGGGCACAGGGGGGCGGAAGATACGCAGTATTTT.

This clonotype was detected many times. This sequence joins TRBV7-3 and TRBJ2-1; the D gene is possibly TRBD2 (6 bases). The CDR3 contains 15 residues. Germline V gene data show CDR1 as SGHTA and CDR2 as FQGTGA. Trimming pared 4 bases from V and 3 bases from J, leaving 13 bases between. CDR3 nucleotides: TGTGCCAGCAGCTCGGGAGTAGCGGACTACAATGAGCAGTTCTTC. Its protein is CASSSGVADYNEQFF. Looking up the rest from reference TRBV7-3 and TRBJ2-1 gives the full variable domain: GAGVSQTPSNKVTEKGKYVELRCDPISGHTALYWYRQSLGQGPEFLIYFQGTGAADDSGLPNDRFFAVRPEGSVSTLKIQRTERGDSAVYLCASSSGVADYNEQFFGPGTRLTVL.

This chain connects TRBV20-1 to TRBJ2-5; D remains unclear. Germline values: CDR1 DFQATT, CDR2 SNEGSKA (reference sequence). There are 17 residues in the CDR3. The germline V and J ends were trimmed by 0 bases and 3 bases, with 20 bases remaining between them. DNA for the CDR3: TGCAGTGCTAGAGAGTATCGACAAAACCTCCTCAAAGAGACCCAGTACTTC. Protein product: CSAREYRQNLLKETQYF.

This clonotype was observed at least ten times. J is TRBJ1-1 and V is TRBV20-1, with TRBD1 as a possible D gene (6 bases). The V gene lost 4 bases and the J gene lost 0 bases, with 15 bases spanning the gap. Germline V lookup: CDR1 DFQATT, CDR2 SNEGSKA (reference sequence). The CDR3 is made up of 15 amino acids. The CDR3 coding sequence is TGCAGTGCTATCCGGACAGTAAACCTGAACACTGAAGCTTTCTTT. This sequence encodes CSAIRTVNLNTEAFF.

This clonotype was recorded at least ten times. CDR3 region: CASSFQRTYEQYF. Written as DNA, the CDR3 is TGTGCCAGTAGTTTCCAGAGGACTTACGAGCAGTACTTC. V and J are TRBV19 and TRBJ2-7, with D perhaps TRBD2 (5 bases). The CDR3 is 13 residues long. Between the trimmed V and J ends, which lost 5 bases and 4 bases, there was a span of 12 bases. Germline V CDR1 and CDR2: LNHDA, SQIVND (reference sequence).

This clonotype has ten or more counts. This chain links TRBV5-1 with TRBJ2-1; TRBD2 might be the D (6 bases). CDR3 length: 18 residues. Germline loops: CDR1 SGHRS, CDR2 YFSETQ. V shed 1 base and J shed 0 bases, with 17 bases lying between them. The DNA of the CDR3 is TGCGCCAGCAGCTTGAATCCCACTAGCAGGCGCTCCTACAATGAGCAGTTCTTC. This sequence encodes CASSLNPTSRRSYNEQFF. The full variable domain, its missing parts supplied by reference TRBV5-1 and TRBJ2-1, is KAGVTQTPRYLIKTRGQQVTLSCSPISGHRSVSWYQQTPGQGLQFLFEYFSETQRNKGNFPGRFSGRQFSNSRSEMNVSTLELGDSALYLCASSLNPTSRRSYNEQFFGPGTRLTVL.

This clonotype has at least ten counts. V and J are TRBV10-2 and TRBJ2-6; D is unresolved. Trimming shortened V by 4 bases and J by 4 bases, and 8 bases separated the two germline ends. Germline CDR1 and CDR2: WSHSY and SAAADI. The CDR3 is 14 residues long. DNA of the CDR3: TGCGCCAGCAGTGGGAGCTCGGGGGCCAACGTCCTGACTTTC. It yields the protein CASSGSSGANVLTF.

The table lists this clonotype with many counts. The chain employs TRBV20-1 and TRBJ2-6; possible D gene TRBD1, 6 bases. The CDR3 loop spans 15 amino acids. With 2 bases removed from V and 2 bases from J, the gap between germline ends came to 10 bases. Germline values: CDR1 DFQATT, CDR2 SNEGSKA (reference sequence). CDR3 sequence (DNA): TGCAGTGCTAGAAAATACAGGGCTGGGGCCAACGTCCTGACTTTC. Its translation is CSARKYRAGANVLTF.

This clonotype was seen repeatedly, ten times or more. The V call is TRBV6-5, the J call TRBJ1-5; the D is unclear. Germline V gene data show CDR1 as MNHEY and CDR2 as SVGAGI. Trimming took 5 bases from V and 4 from J, leaving 9 bases between them. The CDR3 contains 13 residues. The CDR3 DNA is TGTGCCAGCAGTCCTGACTCTAATCAGCCCCAGCATTTT. Protein sequence: CASSPDSNQPQHF.